This T cell receptor beta chain was obtained from a study of control samples from healthy donors and cancer patients. This CDR3 has 11 amino acids. V was clipped by 8 bases and J by 5 bases, with 9 bases between them. Germline assignment: CDR1 MNHEY and CDR2 SMNVEV (reference sequence). Clones were read by immunoSEQ multiplex PCR, and TCRdb kept only the in-frame ones, dropping some. Found here are about 180,000 clones, about 90% of them singletons; the top ten hold approximately 1.5%. Source material: blood. The clonotype comes from a woman aged 45-60 years in good health. V is TRBV27 and J is TRBJ1-2; the D gene is possibly TRBD1 (5 bases). CDR3 protein: CASSDRYGYTF. CDR3 sequence (DNA): TGTGCCAGCTCCGACAGATATGGCTACACCTTC.